A selection of T cell receptor beta chains follows, all from one sample in a study of cytomegalovirus exposure and HLA in healthy donors. The table came from immunoSEQ multiplex PCR; TCRdb's copy has only in-frame clones and leaves some out. Of over 250,000 clones in the sample, just over 85% are singletons; the top ten hold roughly 1%. Sequencing was performed on PBMCs. The receptors were gathered from a woman aged 18-30 years in good health and CMV-seronegative. Each CDR3 is given with its conserved first and last residue. The D gene is left open where the match is weak. Some rows mark clone size as missing; the rest say once, few, many or name a class of expanded clone.

abundance,d_gene,j_gene,v_gene,CDR3aa,CDR3nt
.,TRBD2,TRBJ2-1,TRBV7-9,CASSSWTSGRGHNEQFF,TGTGCCAGCAGCAGCTGGACTAGCGGGAGAGGCCACAATGAGCAGTTCTTC
.,.,TRBJ1-2,TRBV13,CASSLGRDGYTF,TGTGCCAGCAGCTTAGGCAGGGATGGCTACACCTTC
.,TRBD2,TRBJ2-3,TRBV6-1,CASSVGLGTSGRGVTDTQYF,TGTGCCAGCAGTGTAGGTTTGGGGACTAGCGGGAGAGGGGTCACAGATACGCAGTATTTT
.,TRBD1,TRBJ1-1,TRBV5-1,CASSFYSGGYGEAFF,TGCGCCAGCAGCTTTTACTCAGGGGGCTACGGTGAAGCTTTCTTT
.,.,TRBJ1-3,TRBV10-2,CATQGHSSGNTIYF,TGCGCCACCCAGGGACACAGCTCTGGAAACACCATATATTTT
.,TRBD2,TRBJ2-5,TRBV2,CASTGTSPSRTQYF,TGTGCCAGCACCGGGACTAGCCCCTCGCGGACCCAGTACTTC
.,TRBD2,TRBJ2-2,TRBV6-5,CASRPSGDTGELFF,TGTGCCAGCAGACCTAGCGGGGACACCGGGGAGCTGTTTTTT
few,.,TRBJ1-2,TRBV4-1,CASSQERDFFDYGYTF,TGCGCCAGCAGCCAAGAAAGAGACTTCTTCGACTATGGCTACACCTTC
once,TRBD1,TRBJ1-2,TRBV30,CAWSKQGASYGYTF,TGTGCCTGGAGTAAACAGGGGGCAAGCTATGGCTACACCTTC
.,.,TRBJ2-1,TRBV5-6,CASSEIWGLYNEQFF,TGTGCCAGCAGTGAAATTTGGGGGCTCTACAATGAGCAGTTCTTC
.,.,TRBJ2-7,TRBV5-1,CASSLESQILAYEQYF,TGCGCCAGCAGCTTGGAATCCCAGATCTTGGCCTACGAGCAGTACTTC
.,TRBD1,TRBJ2-7,TRBV27,CASSLSGQGLDEQYF,TGTGCCAGCAGTTTATCGGGACAGGGTCTCGACGAGCAGTACTTC
.,TRBD1,TRBJ1-1,TRBV5-1,CASSFGITGAGTEAFF,TGCGCCAGCAGCTTTGGCATTACAGGGGCGGGCACTGAAGCTTTCTTT
.,TRBD2,TRBJ2-3,TRBV7-8,CASSFSRLAGVDTQYF,TGTGCCAGCAGCTTTTCCCGGCTAGCGGGGGTAGATACGCAGTATTTT
.,.,TRBJ1-3,TRBV9,CASSPTRQTSGNTIYF,TGTGCCAGCAGCCCCACCAGGCAAACCTCTGGAAACACCATATATTTT
.,TRBD1,TRBJ1-3,TRBV19,CASSGTVSGNTIYF,TGTGCCAGTAGTGGGACAGTGAGTGGAAACACCATATATTTT
.,.,TRBJ2-7,TRBV4-1,CASSQIGVLYEQYF,TGCGCCAGCAGCCAAATAGGGGTGCTCTACGAGCAGTACTTC
.,TRBD1,TRBJ2-5,TRBV18,CASSPLVGRGQETQYF,TGTGCCAGCTCACCACTGGTAGGCAGGGGGCAAGAGACCCAGTACTTC
.,.,TRBJ1-1,TRBV28,CASRLRQLNTEAFF,TGTGCCAGCAGACTCAGACAGCTGAACACTGAAGCTTTCTTT
.,TRBD1,TRBJ2-1,TRBV9,CASSTRQGVENEQFF,TGTGCCAGCAGCACCCGTCAGGGGGTGGAGAATGAGCAGTTCTTC